This T cell receptor beta chain was identified during a study of cytotoxic CD8 clonotypes in ibrutinib-treated CLL. Across the study: After median roughly 68 months, approximately 14 stayed in remission, around twelve progressed; responses about 25 partial, 2 complete. Whole-study findings and limits: At the start, clonality exceeded age-matched healthy donors and followed circulating CD8+ T-cell counts.

Of note for this clone: Its antigen is still unknown.

The method was immunoSEQ multiplex PCR; TCRdb's version includes in-frame clones alone and lacks a portion of them. The repertoire holds 150,000 to 200,000 clones, around nine tenths seen once, with roughly 3% in the top ten. The material was PBMCs, obtained at disease progression, from a patient treated with ibrutinib. The sequence was obtained from a human donor with chronic lymphocytic leukemia.

CDR3 in amino acids: CASSGRGGGEKLFF. CDR3 DNA: TGTGCCAGCAGTGGGCGAGGTGGGGGTGAAAAACTGTTTTTT. The chain is built from TRBV28 and TRBJ1-4; TRBD1 might be the D (5 bases). This CDR3 is built from 14 residues. The V end lost 5 bases, the J end lost 7 bases, and 14 bases lay between the germline ends. The germline V gene has CDR1 MDHEN and CDR2 SYDVKM.